The 3 T cell receptor beta chains below were found in one sample sequenced in a study of OX40 agonist ivuxolimab in advanced cancers. Profiled with immunoSEQ multiplex PCR; TCRdb holds only in-frame clones, not every one. Here the sample spans 65,000 to 95,000 clones, roughly 84% being singletons. This material consisted of CD4+ or CD8+ T cells sorted from blood, taken in a trial of the OX40 agonist ivuxolimab. Receptor source: an adult with an advanced solid tumor such as melanoma, head and neck, liver or kidney cancer.

With respect to this clone: In the same sample, other DNA sequences code for this CDR3. J is TRBJ1-1 and V is TRBV5-1, with D unresolved. V was cut by 4 bases and J by 0 bases, with 10 bases left in between. The CDR3 is made up of 14 amino acids. CDR1 is SGHRS, CDR2 YFSETQ, per germline. For the CDR3, the DNA is TGCGCCAGCAGCCAACAAGGGCTGAACACTGAAGCTTTCTTT. It specifies CASSQQGLNTEAFF.

This rearrangement joins TRBV5-1 to TRBJ2-5; the D is unclear. The CDR3 spans 12 residues. Germline loops: CDR1 SGHRS, CDR2 YFSETQ. The V end lost 4 bases, the J end lost 3 bases, and 7 bases lay between the germline ends. The CDR3 DNA sequence: TGCGCCAGCAGCAGAAAGGAAGAGACCCAGTACTTC. As protein: CASSRKEETQYF.

The chain links TRBV19 to TRBJ1-6, with D maybe TRBD1 (6 bases). Trimming stripped 8 bases from V and 9 bases from J, with 17 bases between. This CDR3 has 14 amino acids. The germline CDR1 and CDR2 sequences are LNHDA and SQIVND (reference sequence). CDR3 residues: CASASGGLSSPLHF. In nucleotides, the CDR3 is TGTGCCAGTGCTTCCGGGGGGCTCAGTTCACCCCTCCACTTT.